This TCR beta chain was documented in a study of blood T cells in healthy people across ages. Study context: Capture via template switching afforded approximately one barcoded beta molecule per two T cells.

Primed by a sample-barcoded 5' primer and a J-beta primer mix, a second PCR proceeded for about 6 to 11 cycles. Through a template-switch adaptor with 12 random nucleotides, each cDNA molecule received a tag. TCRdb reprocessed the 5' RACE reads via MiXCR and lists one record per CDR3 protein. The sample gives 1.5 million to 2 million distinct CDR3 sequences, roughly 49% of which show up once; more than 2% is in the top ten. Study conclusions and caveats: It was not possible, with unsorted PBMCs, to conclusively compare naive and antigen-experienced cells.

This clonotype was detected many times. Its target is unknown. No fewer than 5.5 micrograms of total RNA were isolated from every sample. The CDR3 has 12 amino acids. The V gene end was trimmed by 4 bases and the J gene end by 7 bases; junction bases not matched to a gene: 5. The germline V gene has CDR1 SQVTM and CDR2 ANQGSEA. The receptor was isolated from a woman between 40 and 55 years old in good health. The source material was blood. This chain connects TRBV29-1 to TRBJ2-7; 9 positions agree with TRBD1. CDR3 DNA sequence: TGCAGCGTTGTGGACAGGGGCGCGGAGCAGTACTTC. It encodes CSVVDRGAEQYF.